Listed below are T cell receptor beta chains from one sample, sequenced in a study of control samples from healthy donors and cancer patients. The repertoire was sequenced with immunoSEQ multiplex PCR; TCRdb's copy has only in-frame clones and lacks some. The sample holds hundreds of thousands of clones, more than 80% seen once. Sequencing was done on a sample of PBMCs. The receptor set was obtained from a middle-aged man with head and neck cancer. Both conserved end residues are part of each CDR3. D genes are given only for firm matches. For some rows the clone size is stated as once, few or many, or as a class when expanded; others skip it.

TRBJ2-7	NA	TRBV6-2/TRBV6-3	14	TRBD1	CASSSGTGGGEQYF	TGTGCCAGCAGTTCCGGGACAGGGGGCGGCGAGCAGTACTTC
TRBJ1-5	NA	TRBV5-5	15	NA	CASSLDSAPNQPQHF	TGTGCCAGCAGCTTGGACTCCGCTCCCAATCAGCCCCAGCATTTT
TRBJ1-1	few	TRBV5-1	13	NA	CASSPGGNTEAFF	TGCGCCAGCAGCCCGGGGGGGAACACTGAAGCTTTCTTT
TRBJ1-2	NA	TRBV20-1	11	NA	CSARDYYGYTF	TGCAGTGCTAGAGACTACTATGGCTACACCTTC
TRBJ2-3	few	TRBV6-5	13	TRBD2	CASSKRGADTQYF	TGTGCCTCCTCCAAGCGGGGAGCAGATACGCAGTATTTT
TRBJ2-7	NA	TRBV6-2/TRBV6-3	14	NA	CASSILGTLYEQYF	TGTGCCAGCAGCATCTTGGGGACCCTCTACGAGCAGTACTTC
TRBJ2-1	NA	TRBV6-2/TRBV6-3	16	TRBD2	CASSHQGLAAYNEQFF	TGTGCCAGCAGCCATCAGGGACTAGCGGCCTACAATGAGCAGTTCTTC
TRBJ1-5	NA	TRBV24-1	12	NA	CATSDSGQPQHF	TGTGCCACCAGTGATTCCGGACAGCCCCAGCATTTT
TRBJ2-7	NA	TRBV28	15	NA	CASSPPRTQTYEQYF	TGTGCCAGCAGTCCGCCGCGGACACAGACCTACGAGCAGTACTTC
TRBJ1-5	once	TRBV28	15	NA	CASSFYREANQPQHF	TGTGCCAGCTCCTTCTACAGGGAGGCGAATCAGCCCCAGCATTTT
TRBJ2-1	NA	TRBV7-2	13	NA	CASSLVYVNEQFF	TGTGCCAGCAGCTTGGTGTATGTGAATGAGCAGTTCTTC
TRBJ2-1	NA	TRBV24-1	13	NA	CATSDLKANEQFF	TGTGCCACCAGTGATTTGAAGGCTAATGAGCAGTTCTTC
TRBJ2-7	few	TRBV9	13	NA	CASSVGQGGEQYF	TGTGCCAGCAGCGTTGGTCAGGGTGGCGAGCAGTACTTC
TRBJ2-3	NA	TRBV7-3	15	NA	CASSLTGTSTDTQYF	TGTGCCAGCAGCTTAACAGGGACCAGCACAGATACGCAGTATTTT
TRBJ2-7	NA	TRBV11-2	15	TRBD1	CASSPTGGPAYEQYF	TGTGCCAGCAGCCCTACAGGGGGCCCAGCCTACGAGCAGTACTTC
TRBJ1-2	NA	TRBV28	17	NA	CASGPSMGRPPNYGYTF	TGTGCCAGCGGACCATCTATGGGCAGGCCGCCTAACTATGGCTACACCTTC
TRBJ2-7	NA	TRBV28	16	NA	CASSFNRDYTSYEQYF	TGTGCCAGCAGTTTCAACAGGGACTATACCTCCTACGAGCAGTACTTC
TRBJ2-1	NA	TRBV18	19	TRBD2	CASSVVEREGLWRLNEQFF	TGTGCCAGCTCAGTAGTTGAGCGGGAGGGCCTGTGGCGGCTCAATGAGCAGTTCTTC
TRBJ2-3	NA	TRBV29-1	13	NA	CSVERTGGDTQYF	TGCAGCGTTGAACGGACTGGGGGAGATACGCAGTATTTT
TRBJ1-6	NA	TRBV6-6	14	NA	CASSPGRDNSPLHF	TGTGCCAGCAGCCCCGGACGGGATAATTCACCCCTCCACTTT
TRBJ1-2	NA	TRBV4-1	19	NA	CASSQDSRIPGASNYGYTF	TGCGCCAGCAGCCAAGACTCGAGGATCCCAGGGGCTTCTAACTATGGCTACACCTTC
TRBJ2-1	NA	TRBV9	12	NA	CASSPGEGSAFF	TGTGCCAGCAGCCCAGGGGAGGGGAGTGCCTTCTTC
TRBJ2-7	NA	TRBV7-2	15	TRBD1	CASSYGQGASYEQYF	TGTGCCAGCAGCTACGGACAGGGTGCTTCCTACGAGCAGTACTTC
TRBJ2-3	NA	TRBV24-1	14	TRBD1	CATRATGDTDTQYF	TGTGCCACCAGAGCAACAGGGGACACAGATACGCAGTATTTT
TRBJ2-3	NA	TRBV5-1	17	TRBD1	CASSLGGTGITTDTQYF	TGCGCCAGCAGCTTAGGGGGGACAGGGATAACCACAGATACGCAGTATTTT
TRBJ2-3	NA	TRBV27	16	NA	CASSPGLRPFTDTQYF	TGTGCCAGCAGTCCGGGACTTCGACCCTTCACAGATACGCAGTATTTT
TRBJ1-5	NA	TRBV2	15	NA	CASNPRRANNQPQHF	TGTGCCAGCAATCCCCGCAGGGCCAACAATCAGCCCCAGCATTTT
TRBJ1-3	once	TRBV14	12	NA	CASSLTRDGLYF	TGTGCCAGCAGCCTGACCCGGGACGGACTATATTTT
TRBJ1-1	once	TRBV30	12	TRBD1	CAGGQANTEAFF	TGTGCCGGGGGACAGGCGAACACTGAAGCTTTCTTT
TRBJ2-5	once	TRBV3-1/TRBV3-2	13	NA	CASSQEGGETQYF	TGTGCCAGCAGCCAAGAGGGAGGAGAGACCCAGTACTTC
TRBJ1-1	NA	TRBV5-1	14	NA	CASRTLSMNTEAFF	TGCGCCAGCAGGACACTCTCTATGAACACTGAAGCTTTCTTT
TRBJ2-7	NA	TRBV9	16	TRBD2	CASSVAALADSYEQYF	TGTGCCAGCAGCGTAGCTGCACTAGCGGACTCCTACGAGCAGTACTTC
TRBJ1-3	once	TRBV10-3	14	NA	CATFSAGSGNTIYF	TGTGCCACCTTCTCGGCGGGGTCTGGAAACACCATATATTTT
TRBJ1-5	NA	TRBV6-4	17	NA	CASSDPDRRDSNQPQHF	TGTGCCAGCAGTGATCCGGACAGAAGAGATAGCAATCAGCCCCAGCATTTT
TRBJ2-2	NA	TRBV5-1	14	NA	CASGNQGNTGELFF	TGCGCCAGCGGCAACCAGGGGAACACCGGGGAGCTGTTTTTT
TRBJ1-6	NA	TRBV27	13	TRBD1	CASRGQNNSPLHF	TGTGCCAGCAGGGGACAGAATAATTCACCCCTCCACTTT
TRBJ2-7	NA	TRBV14	16	NA	CASSQTVADQPYEQYF	TGTGCCAGCAGCCAGACCGTGGCGGACCAACCCTACGAGCAGTACTTC
TRBJ1-1	NA	TRBV7-8	13	TRBD1	CASSRTGHTEAFF	TGTGCCAGCAGCCGGACAGGGCACACTGAAGCTTTCTTT
TRBJ1-2	NA	TRBV29-1	13	TRBD1	CSVDGTGGFGYTF	TGCAGCGTTGATGGGACAGGGGGCTTTGGCTACACCTTC
TRBJ1-1	few	TRBV19	20	NA	CASSPVPTGFSRGPGPEAFF	TGTGCCAGTAGCCCCGTTCCCACTGGCTTCTCCCGGGGTCCTGGACCTGAAGCTTTCTTT
TRBJ2-7	NA	TRBV6-5	12	NA	CASSGHPYEQYF	TGTGCCTCCTCGGGGCATCCCTACGAGCAGTACTTC
TRBJ2-3	NA	TRBV11-2	11	NA	CASGPTDTQYF	TGTGCCAGCGGACCCACAGATACGCAGTATTTT
TRBJ2-5	NA	TRBV7-7	15	TRBD1	CASSTDRGRRETQYF	TGTGCTAGCAGCACGGACAGGGGGCGCAGGGAGACCCAGTACTTC
TRBJ2-3	NA	TRBV11-2	15	NA	CASSPGQTLTDEQYF	TGTGCCAGCAGCCCCGGACAGACCCTCACAGATGAGCAGTATTTT
TRBJ2-7	few	TRBV15	14	NA	CATSTSDNSYEQYF	TGTGCCACCAGCACCTCGGACAACTCCTACGAGCAGTACTTC
TRBJ2-1	NA	TRBV7-3	17	TRBD2	CASSLTGSGGRYNEQFF	TGTGCCAGCAGCTTAACGGGGTCGGGAGGACGTTACAATGAGCAGTTCTTC
TRBJ1-3	NA	TRBV2	14	NA	CASAQDGAGNTIYF	TGTGCCAGCGCGCAGGACGGAGCTGGAAACACCATATATTTT
TRBJ2-5	NA	TRBV6-5	16	TRBD2	CASSYAAGGYQETQYF	TGTGCCAGCAGTTACGCGGCGGGGGGGTACCAAGAGACCCAGTACTTC
TRBJ1-1	NA	TRBV7-9	12	NA	CASSSLMTEAFF	TGTGCCAGCAGCTCCCTTATGACTGAAGCTTTCTTT
TRBJ1-3	NA	TRBV5-1	15	NA	CASSFGGSSGNTIYF	TGCGCCAGCAGCTTCGGGGGTTCCTCTGGAAACACCATATATTTT
TRBJ1-1	NA	TRBV27	15	TRBD1	CASSPLGQTSTEAFF	TGTGCCAGCAGCCCACTGGGACAGACGAGCACTGAAGCTTTCTTT
TRBJ2-1	NA	TRBV3-1/TRBV3-2	15	NA	CASSLVRRDYNEQFF	TGTGCCAGCAGCCTGGTGAGGCGGGACTACAATGAGCAGTTCTTC
TRBJ2-3	NA	TRBV27	19	TRBD1	CASSRLGPGQGAYTDTQYF	TGTGCCAGCAGTCGACTTGGGCCGGGACAGGGGGCTTATACGGATACGCAGTATTTT
TRBJ1-5	NA	TRBV19	13	NA	CASTGLSNQPQHF	TGTGCCAGTACCGGGTTGAGCAATCAGCCCCAGCATTTT
TRBJ2-2	NA	TRBV2	17	TRBD1	CASSEMDRSWATGELFF	TGTGCCAGCAGTGAAATGGACAGGTCTTGGGCCACCGGGGAGCTGTTTTTT
TRBJ2-2	NA	TRBV7-3	18	TRBD2	CASRLAGGFGVNTGELFF	TGTGCCAGCAGACTAGCGGGAGGATTTGGTGTGAACACCGGGGAGCTGTTTTTT
TRBJ1-6	NA	TRBV7-2	15	NA	CASSLEPEYNSPLHF	TGTGCCAGCAGCTTAGAGCCCGAATATAATTCACCCCTCCACTTT